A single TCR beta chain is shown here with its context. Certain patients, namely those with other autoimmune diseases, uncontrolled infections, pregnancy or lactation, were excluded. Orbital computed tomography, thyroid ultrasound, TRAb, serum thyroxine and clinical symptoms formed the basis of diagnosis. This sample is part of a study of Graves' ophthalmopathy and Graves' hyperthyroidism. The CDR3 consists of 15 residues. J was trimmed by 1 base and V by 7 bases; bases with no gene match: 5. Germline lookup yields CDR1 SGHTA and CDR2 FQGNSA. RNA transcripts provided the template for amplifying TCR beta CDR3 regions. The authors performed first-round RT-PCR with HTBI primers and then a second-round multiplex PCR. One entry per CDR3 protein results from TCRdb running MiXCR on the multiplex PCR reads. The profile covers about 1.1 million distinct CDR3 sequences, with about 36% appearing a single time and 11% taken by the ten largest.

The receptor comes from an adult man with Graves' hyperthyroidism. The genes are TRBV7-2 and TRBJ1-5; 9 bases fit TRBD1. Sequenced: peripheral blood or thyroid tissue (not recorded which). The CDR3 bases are TGTGCCAGCACCGGGACAGGGTCGAGCAATCAGCCCCAGCATTTT. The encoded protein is CASTGTGSSNQPQHF. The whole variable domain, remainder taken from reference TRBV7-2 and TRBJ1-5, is GAGVSQSPSNKVTEKGKDVELRCDPISGHTALYWYRQSLGQGLEFLIYFQGNSAPDKSGLPSDRFSAERTGGSVSTLTIQRTQQEDSAVYLCASTGTGSSNQPQHFGDGTRLSIL.